The 31 T cell receptor beta chains below all came from one sample that was sequenced in a study of blood T cells in healthy people across ages. A second PCR of roughly 7 to 11 cycles used a sample-barcoded 5' primer and a J-beta primer mix. TCRdb re-derived calls from the 5' RACE reads in MiXCR, one entry per CDR3 protein. The table records about 680,000 distinct CDR3 sequences, 45% to 50% of them present only once. The specimen was blood. The origin of the receptors is a woman aged 60-75 years in good health.

V usage is TRBV10-3 and J usage is TRBJ2-5; 10 bases are a match to TRBD2. The length of the CDR3 is 13 residues. Germline CDR1 reads ENHRY; CDR2 reads SYGVKD. V shed 5 bases and J 5 bases; nucleotides not matched to a gene: 2. The CDR3 region has the DNA TGTGCCATCAGTAAGACTAGCGGGGAGACCCAGTACTTC. Protein product: CAISKTSGETQYF.

This clonotype was counted between two and nine times. The V gene is TRBV7-2, the J gene TRBJ2-3; 7 positions match TRBD2. V shed 4 bases and J 2 bases; nucleotides not matched to a gene: 6. CDR1 is SGHTA, CDR2 FQGNSA, per germline. This CDR3 region has 15 residues. The CDR3 loop reads CASSSPSGNTDTQYF. The CDR3 DNA sequence: TGTGCCAGCAGCTCGCCTAGCGGCAACACAGATACGCAGTATTTT.

The CDR3 DNA reads TGTGCCAGCAGCAGGGCCGAGAAGACTAGTTTCCACGAGCAGTACTTC. It translates to CASSRAEKTSFHEQYF. The chain couples TRBV21-1 to TRBJ2-4; the D call of TRBD2 is as the table states it, not checked on the DNA. The J call may be faulty, since TRBJ2-7 better matches the DNA end. TRBV21-1 is designated a pseudogene. CDR3 length: 16 residues.

This clonotype occurred many times. The CDR3 region has the DNA TGTGCCAGCAGCAAAAGCAGATTAACCATAGAGACCCAGTACTTC. Translated, it gives CASSKSRLTIETQYF. The rearrangement joins TRBV21-1 to TRBJ2-5. TRBV21-1 is deemed a pseudogene. The CDR3 has 15 residues.

The CDR3: CASSLGGGTGQVSYEQYF. In DNA, the CDR3 is TGTGCCAGCAGTTTGGGGGGGGGGACAGGCCAAGTCTCCTACGAGCAGTACTTC. The J gene is TRBJ2-7, the V gene TRBV27; TRBD1 might be the D (8 bases). From germline, CDR1 is MNHEY and CDR2 SMNVEV (reference sequence). The CDR3 sequence is 18 residues long. V lost 3 bases to trimming and J lost 0 bases, with 21 bases between them.

This clonotype was observed a handful of times. This sequence joins TRBV9 and TRBJ2-4, with D tentatively TRBD2 (6 bases). The CDR3 covers 18 residues. V was trimmed by 4 bases and J by 1 base, leaving 21 bases between them. Germline CDR1 is SGDLS and CDR2 is YYNGEE. The CDR3 DNA reads as TGTGCCAGCAGCTCCTGGGCGTCGACTAGGGGTGCCAAAAACATTCAGTACTTC. It is translated as CASSSWASTRGAKNIQYF.

This clonotype was seen a few times. The chain couples TRBV5-5 to TRBJ2-5; possible D gene TRBD2, 6 bases. CDR3 length: 16 residues. From germline, CDR1 is SGHKS and CDR2 YYEKEE (reference sequence). V was shortened by 5 bases and J by 2 bases, with 19 bases between the two germline ends. CDR3 in DNA: TGTGCCAGCAGGCCTGCGCATAGCGGAACACAAGAGACCCAGTACTTC. Translated: CASRPAHSGTQETQYF. Combining the CDR3 with reference TRBV5-5 and TRBJ2-5 gives the whole variable domain DAGVTQSPTHLIKTRGQQVTLRCSPISGHKSVSWYQQVLGQGPQFIFQYYEKEERGRGNFPDRFSARQFPNYSSELNVNALLLGDSALYLCASRPAHSGTQETQYFGPGTRLLVL.

The chain combines TRBV5-1 with TRBJ2-1; weak D call: TRBD2 (7 bases). This CDR3 comprises 15 residues. From germline, CDR1 is SGHRS and CDR2 YFSETQ. With 4 bases removed from V and 6 bases from J, the gap between germline ends came to 17 bases. The CDR3 region has the DNA TGCGCCAGCAGCCCGGGGCCAGGGGAGGGCAATGAGCAGTTCTTC. Residues: CASSPGPGEGNEQFF.

The rearrangement uses TRBV5-1 and TRBJ2-3; D is undetermined. Germline assignment: CDR1 SGHRS and CDR2 YFSETQ. The length of the CDR3 is 14 residues. This CDR3 reads CASRVALNTDTQYF. The CDR3 DNA follows: TGCGCTTCACGGGTGGCCCTTAACACAGATACGCAGTATTTT.

In its sample, this clonotype was seen once. A read error is possible here, since a much larger clone lies one base away. The chain uses TRBV15 and TRBJ2-7; TRBD1 agrees at 7 bases. This CDR3 is built from 14 residues. CDR1 and CDR2 (germline): LNHNV, YYDKDF (reference sequence). CDR3 sequence (DNA): TGTGCCGCCAGCAGAGGAGAGGGGGCTAGCGAGCAGTACTTC. Translating it yields CAASRGEGASEQYF.

The chain couples TRBV5-5 to TRBJ1-1, with D tentatively TRBD1 (6 bases). The CDR3 sequence is 15 residues long. The V gene lost 4 bases and the J gene lost 0 bases, with 13 bases spanning the gap. The germline V gene encodes CDR1 SGHKS and CDR2 YYEKEE (reference sequence). The DNA for the CDR3 is TGTGCCAGCAGCCGAGAAGGACAGTTGAACACTGAAGCTTTCTTT. Its translation: CASSREGQLNTEAFF.

This clonotype was seen a few times. J is TRBJ2-7 and V is TRBV28; D may be TRBD1 (7 bases). The CDR3 has 15 residues. Germline-derived CDR1 and CDR2 are MDHEN and SYDVKM. V was cut by 7 bases and J by 0 bases, with 16 bases left in between. The CDR3 loop is CASKGGRDSSYEQYF. Written as DNA, the CDR3 is TGTGCCAGCAAGGGGGGTCGGGACAGCTCCTACGAGCAGTACTTC.

The rearrangement uses TRBV3-1 and TRBJ2-1; weak D call: TRBD2 (5 bases). Germline V CDR1 and CDR2: LGHDT, YNNKEL (reference sequence). Trimming pared 3 bases from V and 8 bases from J, leaving 14 bases between. CDR3 length equals 14 residues. CDR3 amino acids: CASSQYIGEYEQFF. DNA of the CDR3: TGTGCCAGCAGCCAGTACATCGGGGAGTATGAGCAGTTCTTC.

This clonotype has only a few counts. This chain links TRBV20-1 with TRBJ1-2; possibly TRBD1 for D (5 bases). This CDR3 has 12 amino acids. The V end was cut by 7 bases, the J end by 1 base, with 10 bases between. The germline V gene encodes CDR1 DFQATT and CDR2 SNEGSKA (reference sequence). The CDR3 coding sequence is TGCAGTGGAGGGGCAGTTAACTATGGCTACACCTTC. Translation: CSGGAVNYGYTF.

This clonotype has a count of ten or more. The chain links TRBV20-1 to TRBJ1-2, with a tentative D call TRBD1 (6 bases). Germline V gene sequence: CDR1 DFQATT, CDR2 SNEGSKA (reference sequence). This CDR3 is 12 amino acids long. V shed 3 bases and J shed 4 bases, with 9 bases lying between them. In nucleotides, the CDR3 is TGCAGTGCTAGCAGGGGCGTCTATGGCTACACCTTC. Its protein is CSASRGVYGYTF.

This clonotype appeared many times. The rearrangement links TRBV7-2 to TRBJ1-2, with 10 bases matching TRBD1. V shed 0 bases and J 5 bases; nucleotides not matched to a gene: 0. Germline V gene lookup returns CDR1 SGHTA and CDR2 FQGNSA. CDR3 size: 14 residues. DNA of the CDR3: TGTGCCAGCAGCTTAGCGGGACAGGGGTATGGCTACACCTTC. This translates into CASSLAGQGYGYTF.

This chain connects TRBV12-3 or TRBV12-4 to TRBJ2-3, with 11 positions matching TRBD2. The V and J ends lost 2 bases and 2 bases, in that order; junction bases with no gene match: 3. The length of the CDR3 is 16 residues. Written as DNA, the CDR3 is TGTGCCAGCAGTTTACTAGCGGGAGGTACCACAGATACGCAGTATTTT. This translates into CASSLLAGGTTDTQYF.

The chain carries TRBV20-1 and TRBJ2-3; TRBD2 might be the D (6 bases). The CDR3 is made up of 14 amino acids. The V gene lost 1 base and the J gene lost 0 bases, with 8 bases spanning the gap. Germline values: CDR1 DFQATT, CDR2 SNEGSKA (reference sequence). CDR3 nucleotides: TGCAGTGCTAGAGTAGCGGCTAGCACAGATACGCAGTATTTT. Its protein product is CSARVAASTDTQYF.

The chain recombines TRBV28 with TRBJ2-1; D may correspond to TRBD1 or TRBD2 (6 bases each). This CDR3 contains 14 residues. Germline V gene sequence: CDR1 MDHEN, CDR2 SYDVKM. Trimming removed 6 bases at V and 9 bases at J, with 18 bases between. The CDR3 loop is CASRITSEGGEQFF. The CDR3 coding sequence is TGTGCCAGCAGAATAACATCTGAGGGGGGTGAGCAGTTCTTC.

As concerns this clonotype: Relative to the germline gene, one junction end is altered; a read error may explain this. The gene calls are TRBV7-2 and TRBJ1-4; D perhaps matches TRBD1 (5 bases). The CDR3 consists of 15 residues. Germline CDR1 SGHTA, CDR2 FQGNSA. CDR3 nucleotide sequence: TGCGCCAGCAGTCGGGACTCTCGGCCTAATGAAAAACTGTTTTTT. Protein sequence: CASSRDSRPNEKLFF.

The J gene is TRBJ2-3, the V gene TRBV20-1; 7 bases agree with TRBD1. Trimming took 1 base from V and 5 from J; bases not matched to a gene: 9. CDR3 length equals 15 residues. Per germline, CDR1 DFQATT and CDR2 SNEGSKA (reference sequence). For the CDR3, the DNA is TGCAGTGCTAGAGTCAGTAACAGGGGTGGAGATACGCAGTATTTT. This translates into CSARVSNRGGDTQYF.

The rearrangement joins TRBV7-9 to TRBJ1-6; D is uncertain. This CDR3 region has 15 residues. V was pared by 3 bases and J by 8 bases, with 14 bases between. CDR1 and CDR2 from the germline V gene are SEHNR and FQNEAQ (reference sequence). The CDR3 nucleotides are TGTGCCAGCAGCTTTCGGGCCTCAGGTGATTCACCCCTCCACTTT. This encodes CASSFRASGDSPLHF.

The chain joins TRBV5-1 to TRBJ2-7; D gene ambiguous. Germline CDR1 reads SGHRS; CDR2 reads YFSETQ. V lost 4 bases to trimming and J lost 3 bases, with 11 bases between them. The CDR3 length is 13 residues. CDR3 sequence reads: CASSNADYYEQYF. CDR3 nucleotides: TGCGCCAGCAGCAACGCGGATTACTACGAGCAGTACTTC.

V and J are TRBV29-1 and TRBJ1-2; possible D gene TRBD1, 6 bases. Germline V gene sequence: CDR1 SQVTM, CDR2 ANQGSEA. The CDR3 sequence is 13 residues long. V lost 0 bases and J 7 bases, leaving 12 bases between the germline ends. Here the CDR3 reads CSVEDPGDGGYTF. The CDR3 DNA sequence: TGCAGCGTTGAAGATCCAGGGGACGGTGGCTACACCTTC.

The gene calls are TRBV4-2 and TRBJ1-5; D not certain. Germline CDR1 is LGHNA and CDR2 is YNFKEQ. V shed 0 bases and J shed 7 bases, with 7 bases lying between them. This CDR3 spans 13 amino acids. In DNA, the CDR3 is TGTGCCAGCAGCCAAGAGGTTCAGCAGCCCCAGCATTTT. This encodes CASSQEVQQPQHF.

The chain links TRBV7-6 to TRBJ2-1, with 13 bases aligning to TRBD2. Germline V gene lookup returns CDR1 SGHVS and CDR2 FNYEAQ. With V trimmed by 1 base and J by 4 bases, 10 bases remained unmatched. The CDR3 has 19 residues. CDR3 coding DNA: TGTGCCAGCAGCTTAGGTTACCGGACTAGCGGGAGTGGGTACAATGAGCAGTTCTTC. Translated: CASSLGYRTSGSGYNEQFF.

This clonotype was counted ten times or more. The chain is built from TRBV5-1 and TRBJ2-5; 7 bases align to TRBD1. The junction had 4 bases not matched to a gene; V was cut back by 3 bases and J by 5 bases. Per germline, CDR1 SGHRS and CDR2 YFSETQ. This CDR3 has 13 amino acids. CDR3 DNA: TGCGCCAGCAGCTACAGGGGTGGTGAGACCCAGTACTTC. This codes for CASSYRGGETQYF.

The chain couples TRBV7-8 to TRBJ1-2, with D unclear. Germline V gene sequence: CDR1 SGHVS, CDR2 FQNEAQ. Trimming pared 4 bases from V and 8 bases from J, leaving 14 bases between. The CDR3 loop spans 13 amino acids. CDR3 in DNA: TGTGCCAGCAGCTCAAGGTCGGGGTGGGGCTACACCTTC. Translation gives CASSSRSGWGYTF.

This clonotype showed up just once. This rearrangement joins TRBV5-6 to TRBJ2-5, with TRBD1 matching over 7 bases. This CDR3 region has 14 residues. The junction had 5 bases not matched to a gene; V was cut back by 4 bases and J by 2 bases. Germline-derived CDR1 and CDR2 are SGHDT and YYEEEE. In DNA, the CDR3 is TGTGCCAGCAGCGTCAGACAGGGACAAGAGACCCAGTACTTC. Its translation: CASSVRQGQETQYF.

The gene calls are TRBV5-1 and TRBJ2-7, with D possibly TRBD2 on 6 matching bases. CDR3 length equals 15 residues. V lost 4 bases to trimming and J lost 0 bases, with 14 bases between them. The germline V gene has CDR1 SGHRS and CDR2 YFSETQ. CDR3 sequence: CASSPTGLRSYEQYF. CDR3 coding DNA: TGCGCCAGCAGCCCTACGGGACTCCGCTCCTACGAGCAGTACTTC.

The chain joins TRBV30 to TRBJ2-1; no clear D. The CDR3 sequence is 12 residues long. V gave up 8 bases and J gave up 4 bases, with 12 bases separating them. Looked up from germline, CDR1 is GTSNPN and CDR2 is SVGIG (reference sequence). The CDR3 DNA reads TGTGCCGGGTCTTTGGGTTACAATGAGCAGTTCTTC. It yields the protein CAGSLGYNEQFF.